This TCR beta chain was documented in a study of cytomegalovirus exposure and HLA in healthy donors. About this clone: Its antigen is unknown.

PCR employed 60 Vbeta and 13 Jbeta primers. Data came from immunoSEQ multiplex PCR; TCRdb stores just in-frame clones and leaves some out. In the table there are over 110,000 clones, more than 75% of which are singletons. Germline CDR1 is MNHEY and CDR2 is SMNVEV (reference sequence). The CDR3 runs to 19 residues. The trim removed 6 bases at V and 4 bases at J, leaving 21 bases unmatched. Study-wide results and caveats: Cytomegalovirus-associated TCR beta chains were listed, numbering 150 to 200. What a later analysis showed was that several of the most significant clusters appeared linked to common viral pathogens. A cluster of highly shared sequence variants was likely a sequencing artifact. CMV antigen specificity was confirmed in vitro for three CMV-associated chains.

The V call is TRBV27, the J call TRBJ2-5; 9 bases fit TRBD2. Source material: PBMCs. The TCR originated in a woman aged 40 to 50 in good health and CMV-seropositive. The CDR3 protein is CASRNRALLTSGLGETQYF. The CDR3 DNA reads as TGTGCCAGCAGGAATAGGGCCCTCCTGACTAGCGGTCTGGGAGAGACCCAGTACTTC.